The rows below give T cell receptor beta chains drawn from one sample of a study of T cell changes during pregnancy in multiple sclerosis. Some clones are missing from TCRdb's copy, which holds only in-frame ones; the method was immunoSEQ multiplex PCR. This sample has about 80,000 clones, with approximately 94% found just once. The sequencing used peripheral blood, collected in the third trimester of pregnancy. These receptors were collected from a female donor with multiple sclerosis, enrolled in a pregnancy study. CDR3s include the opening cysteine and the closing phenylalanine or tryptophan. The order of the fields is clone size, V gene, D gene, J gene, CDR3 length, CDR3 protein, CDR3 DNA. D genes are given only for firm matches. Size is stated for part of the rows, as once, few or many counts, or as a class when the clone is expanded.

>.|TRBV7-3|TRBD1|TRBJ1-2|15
CASSTTGGLSYGYTF
TGTGCCAGCAGCACCACAGGGGGGCTCTCCTATGGCTACACCTTC
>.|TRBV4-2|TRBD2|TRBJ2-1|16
CASSQGSSGGAHEQFF
TGTGCCAGCAGCCAAGGAAGCAGCGGGGGGGCGCATGAGCAGTTCTTC
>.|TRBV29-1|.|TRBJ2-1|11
CSVESVGEQFF
TGCAGCGTTGAGAGCGTAGGTGAGCAGTTCTTC
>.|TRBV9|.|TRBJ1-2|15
CASSLRGGRSYGYTF
TGTGCCAGCAGCTTGAGGGGGGGCAGATCGTATGGCTACACCTTC
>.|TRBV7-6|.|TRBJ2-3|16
CASSLGAATSTDTQYF
TGTGCCAGCAGCTTAGGGGCAGCAACTAGCACAGATACGCAGTATTTT
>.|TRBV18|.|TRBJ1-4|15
CASSKTGIANEKLFF
TGTGCCAGCTCAAAAACAGGGATAGCTAATGAAAAACTGTTTTTT
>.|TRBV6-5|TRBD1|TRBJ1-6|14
CASSKQGDNSPLHF
TGTGCCAGCAGTAAACAGGGGGACAATTCACCCCTCCACTTT
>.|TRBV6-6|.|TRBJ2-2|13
CASSYPDTGELFF
TGTGCCAGCAGTTATCCGGACACCGGGGAGCTGTTTTTT
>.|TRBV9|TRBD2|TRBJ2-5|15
CASSASGTSEETQYF
TGTGCCAGCAGCGCGAGCGGGACTAGCGAAGAGACCCAGTACTTC
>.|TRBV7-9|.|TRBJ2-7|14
CASSLDNRVLEQYF
TGTGCCAGCAGCTTAGATAACAGGGTTTTAGAGCAGTACTTC
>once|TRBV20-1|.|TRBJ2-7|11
CSARNIGEQYF
TGCAGTGCTAGAAACATTGGCGAGCAGTACTTC
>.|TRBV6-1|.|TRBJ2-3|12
CASLGPTDTQYF
TGTGCCAGCTTGGGCCCCACAGATACGCAGTATTTT
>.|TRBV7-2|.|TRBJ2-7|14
CASSLDGTSYEQYF
TGTGCCAGCAGCTTAGATGGCACCTCCTACGAGCAGTACTTC
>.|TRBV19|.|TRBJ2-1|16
CASRQTGTRSYNEQFF
TGTGCCAGTAGGCAAACCGGGACACGCTCCTACAATGAGCAGTTCTTC
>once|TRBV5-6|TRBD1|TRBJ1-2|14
CASSSGTANYGYTF
TGTGCCAGCAGCTCCGGGACAGCCAACTATGGCTACACCTTC
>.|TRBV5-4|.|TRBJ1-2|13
CASSRTGSRGYTF
TGTGCCAGCAGCCGTACAGGGAGCCGGGGCTACACCTTC
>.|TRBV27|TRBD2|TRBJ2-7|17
CASSLSFSLAGGYEQYF
TGTGCCAGCAGTTTATCCTTTTCCCTAGCGGGGGGATACGAGCAGTACTTC
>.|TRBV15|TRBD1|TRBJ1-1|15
CATSRQGAIGTEAFF
TGTGCCACCAGCAGACAGGGGGCAATTGGCACTGAAGCTTTCTTT
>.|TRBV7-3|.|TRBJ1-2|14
CASSPQADNYGYTF
TGTGCCAGCAGCCCCCAGGCCGACAACTATGGCTACACCTTC
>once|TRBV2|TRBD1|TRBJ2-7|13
CATMTGEAYEQYF
TGTGCCACCATGACAGGGGAAGCCTACGAGCAGTACTTC
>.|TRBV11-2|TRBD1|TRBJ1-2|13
CASSLAGGNGYTF
TGTGCCAGCAGTCTGGCAGGGGGCAATGGCTACACCTTC
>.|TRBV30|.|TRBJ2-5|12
CAWTAPQETQYF
TGTGCCTGGACAGCGCCCCAAGAGACCCAGTACTTC
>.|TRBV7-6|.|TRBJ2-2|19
CASSLGYREIPTYAGELFF
TGTGCCAGCAGCTTAGGCTACAGGGAAATCCCGACGTACGCCGGGGAGCTGTTTTTT
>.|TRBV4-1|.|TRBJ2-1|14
CASSLGGGHNEQFF
TGCGCCAGCAGCCTAGGGGGGGGTCACAATGAGCAGTTCTTC
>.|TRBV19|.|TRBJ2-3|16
CASSIGGKGGTDTQYF
TGTGCCAGTAGTATTGGGGGGAAAGGAGGTACAGATACGCAGTATTTT
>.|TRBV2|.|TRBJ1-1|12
CASRGLNTEAFF
TGTGCCAGCAGGGGGCTGAACACTGAAGCTTTCTTT
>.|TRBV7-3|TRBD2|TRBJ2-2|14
CASSSGGSAGELFF
TGTGCCAGCAGCTCCGGGGGGTCGGCTGGGGAGCTGTTTTTT
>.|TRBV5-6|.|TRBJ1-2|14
CASSFWQGNYGYTF
TGTGCCAGCAGCTTTTGGCAGGGTAACTATGGCTACACCTTC
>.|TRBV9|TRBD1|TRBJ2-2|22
CASSVYLEPGQRGRYSTGELFF
TGTGCCAGCAGCGTATACTTGGAACCGGGACAGAGGGGCAGGTATAGCACCGGGGAGCTGTTTTTT
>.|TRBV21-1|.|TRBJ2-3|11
CASERGRAQYF
TGTGCCAGCGAGCGAGGGAGAGCGCAGTATTTT
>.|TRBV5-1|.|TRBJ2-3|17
CASSGGGGGPRPDTQYF
TGCGCCAGCAGCGGTGGGGGCGGGGGACCTCGCCCCGATACGCAGTATTTT
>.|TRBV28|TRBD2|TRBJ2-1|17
CASSLLGLAGGPGEQFF
TGTGCCAGCAGCCTCCTCGGACTAGCGGGGGGGCCGGGTGAGCAGTTCTTC
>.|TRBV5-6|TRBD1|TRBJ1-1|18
CASSTDTWGTGVYTEAFF
TGTGCCAGCAGCACCGACACGTGGGGGACAGGGGTTTACACTGAAGCTTTCTTT
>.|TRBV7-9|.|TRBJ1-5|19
CASSLAIRILDYSNQPQHF
TGTGCCAGCAGCTTAGCAATCAGGATTCTGGACTATAGCAATCAGCCCCAGCATTTT
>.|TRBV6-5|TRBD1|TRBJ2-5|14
CASSYYRGRETQYF
TGTGCCAGCAGTTACTACAGGGGGCGGGAGACCCAGTACTTC
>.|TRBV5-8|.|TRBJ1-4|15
CASSFGGKANEKLFF
TGTGCCAGCAGCTTCGGGGGGAAGGCAAATGAAAAACTGTTTTTT
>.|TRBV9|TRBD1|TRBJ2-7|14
CASSARDRPYEQYF
TGTGCCAGCAGCGCCCGGGACAGACCCTACGAGCAGTACTTC
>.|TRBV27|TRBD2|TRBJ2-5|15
CASRGLAGPQETQYF
TGTGCCAGCAGGGGACTAGCGGGGCCCCAAGAGACCCAGTACTTC
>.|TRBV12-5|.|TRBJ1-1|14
CASGLDSSMTEAFF
TGTGCTAGTGGTTTGGACAGCAGTATGACTGAAGCTTTCTTT
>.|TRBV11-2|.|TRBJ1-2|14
CASSLGDSRSGHTF
TGTGCCAGCAGCTTAGGAGACTCCCGTAGTGGCCACACCTTC
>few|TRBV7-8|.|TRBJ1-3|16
CASSLDRPDSGNTIYF
TGTGCCAGCAGTCTAGACAGGCCGGACTCTGGAAACACCATATATTTT